The rows below give T cell receptor beta chains drawn from one sample of a study of Tregs in tolerant kidney transplant recipients. Sequenced by immunoSEQ multiplex PCR; TCRdb stores in-frame clones only, minus some. The data show approximately 260,000 clones, around 81% seen once. Source material: CD4+ T cells from blood. These TCRs come from a human donor in good health. CDR3s include the opening cysteine and the closing phenylalanine or tryptophan. Each record gives: D gene, clone size, V gene, J gene, CDR3 DNA, CDR3 protein. D genes are given only for firm matches. Rows may omit the clone size; those that give it use once, few, many or a size class.

>TRBD2|once|TRBV11-2|TRBJ2-7
TGTGCCAGCAGCTTAGTGGCGGGAGCTTACGAGCAGTACTTC
CASSLVAGAYEQYF
>TRBD2|once|TRBV4-1|TRBJ2-7
TGCGCCAGCAGCTCGACTAGCGGAATTATTCCCTACGAGCAGTACTTC
CASSSTSGIIPYEQYF
>.|.|TRBV6-1|TRBJ2-1
TGTGCCAGCAGTGAAATAGGGTACAATGAGCAGTTCTTC
CASSEIGYNEQFF
>.|.|TRBV6-5|TRBJ2-3
TGTGCCAGCAGTTACCGTCCAACCACAGATACGCAGTATTTT
CASSYRPTTDTQYF
>.|.|TRBV2|TRBJ2-7
TGTGCCAGCAGCAGGGAGATCGGGGGATACGAGCAGTACTTC
CASSREIGGYEQYF
>.|.|TRBV6-1|TRBJ2-7
TGTGCCAGCAGCCCAAGAAGGGTGGAGAACGAGCAGTACTTC
CASSPRRVENEQYF
>.|few|TRBV7-9|TRBJ1-1
TGTGCCAGCAGTAAAAGCATGAACACTGAAGCTTTCTTT
CASSKSMNTEAFF
>TRBD2|.|TRBV5-1|TRBJ2-7
TGCGCCAGCAGCTTGGGGGGAGGGTCCAGCTCCTACGAGCAGTACTTC
CASSLGGGSSSYEQYF
>.|.|TRBV6-1|TRBJ2-3
TGTGCCAGCAGTGTAAGCACAGATACGCAGTATTTT
CASSVSTDTQYF
>TRBD1|.|TRBV18|TRBJ2-6
TGTGCCAGCTCACGGGACAGGGCCTCTGGGGCCAACGTCCTGACTTTC
CASSRDRASGANVLTF
>.|.|TRBV9|TRBJ2-7
TGTGCCAGCAGCGGACCAGGTGCTTTGACCTACGAGCAGTACTTC
CASSGPGALTYEQYF
>TRBD2|.|TRBV9|TRBJ2-3
TGTGCCAGCAGCGCTGCCCGGGTTGCGGGGGGGCCCACAGATACGCAGTATTTT
CASSAARVAGGPTDTQYF
>.|once|TRBV2|TRBJ2-2
TGTGCCAGCAGTTATTCGCCGGGCCGAGGAGGCGGGGAGCTGTTTTTT
CASSYSPGRGGGELFF
>TRBD1|.|TRBV5-1|TRBJ2-7
TGCGCCACCAGACCTTTCGGACAGGGGAGCTCCTACGAGCAGTACTTC
CATRPFGQGSSYEQYF
>.|.|TRBV10-3|TRBJ1-5
TGTGCCATCAGTCCGGACAGAGGGAATCAGCCCCAGCATTTT
CAISPDRGNQPQHF
>TRBD2|.|TRBV6-5|TRBJ2-7
TGTGCCAGCACCGCGACTAGCGGTTACGAGCAGTACTTC
CASTATSGYEQYF
>TRBD1|.|TRBV5-1|TRBJ1-1
TGCGCCAGCAGCTTGGCCCTGACAGGGACGAACACTGAAGCTTTCTTT
CASSLALTGTNTEAFF
>.|.|TRBV10-1|TRBJ2-7
TGCGCCAGCAGTGAGTCGGGGGGCTACGAGCAGTACTTC
CASSESGGYEQYF
>.|.|TRBV19|TRBJ2-7
TGTGCCAGTAGTAACTCCCCCACAGGGACCTACGAGCAGTACTTC
CASSNSPTGTYEQYF
>TRBD1|.|TRBV2|TRBJ2-4
TGTGCCAGCAGTGAGATGGGGACAGCTTTTCTAGCCAAAAACATTCAGTACTTC
CASSEMGTAFLAKNIQYF